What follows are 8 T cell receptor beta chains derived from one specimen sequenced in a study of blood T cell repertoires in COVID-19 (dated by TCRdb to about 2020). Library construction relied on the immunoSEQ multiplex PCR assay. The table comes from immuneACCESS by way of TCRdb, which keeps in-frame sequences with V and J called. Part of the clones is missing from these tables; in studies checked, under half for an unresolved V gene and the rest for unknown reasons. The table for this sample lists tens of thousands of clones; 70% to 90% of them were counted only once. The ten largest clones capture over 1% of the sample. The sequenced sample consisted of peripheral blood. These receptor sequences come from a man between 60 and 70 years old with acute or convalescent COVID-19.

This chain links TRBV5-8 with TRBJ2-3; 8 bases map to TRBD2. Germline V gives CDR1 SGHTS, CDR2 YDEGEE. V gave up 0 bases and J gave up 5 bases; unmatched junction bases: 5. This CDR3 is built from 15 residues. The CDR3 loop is CASSLALAGRDTQYF. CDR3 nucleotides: TGTGCCAGCAGCTTGGCCTTAGCGGGGCGAGATACGCAGTATTTT. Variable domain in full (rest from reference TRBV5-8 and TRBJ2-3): EAGVTQSPTHLIKTRGQQATLRCSPISGHTSVYWYQQALGLGLQFLLWYDEGEERNRGNFPPRFSGRQFPNYSSELNVNALELEDSALYLCASSLALAGRDTQYFGPGTRLTVL.

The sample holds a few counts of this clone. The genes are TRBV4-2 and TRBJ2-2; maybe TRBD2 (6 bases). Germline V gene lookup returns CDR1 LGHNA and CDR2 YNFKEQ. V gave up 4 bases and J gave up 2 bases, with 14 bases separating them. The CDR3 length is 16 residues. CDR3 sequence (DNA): TGTGCCAGCAGCCGGGGCGGGGTAGTAAACACCGGGGAGCTGTTTTTT. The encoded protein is CASSRGGVVNTGELFF.

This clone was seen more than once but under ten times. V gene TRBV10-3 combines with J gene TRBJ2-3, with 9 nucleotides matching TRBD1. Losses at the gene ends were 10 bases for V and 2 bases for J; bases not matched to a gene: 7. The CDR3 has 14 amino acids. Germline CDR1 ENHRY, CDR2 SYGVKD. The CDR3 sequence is CATRTGVPTDTQYF. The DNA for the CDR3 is TGTGCCACCCGGACAGGGGTCCCCACAGATACGCAGTATTTT.

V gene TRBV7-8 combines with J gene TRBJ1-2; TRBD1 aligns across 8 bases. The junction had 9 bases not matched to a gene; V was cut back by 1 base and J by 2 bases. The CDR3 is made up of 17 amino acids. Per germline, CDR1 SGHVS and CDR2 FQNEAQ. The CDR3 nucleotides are TGTGCCAGCAGCTTAGGGGGCAGGGGGCCGGGAAACTATGGCTACACCTTC. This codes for CASSLGGRGPGNYGYTF.

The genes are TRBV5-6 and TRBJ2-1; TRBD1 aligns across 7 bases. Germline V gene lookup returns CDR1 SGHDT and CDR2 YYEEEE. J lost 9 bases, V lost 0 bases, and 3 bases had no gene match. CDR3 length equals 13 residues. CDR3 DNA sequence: TGTGCCAGCAGCTTGGCAGGGGGTCGTGAGCAGTTCTTC. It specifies CASSLAGGREQFF.

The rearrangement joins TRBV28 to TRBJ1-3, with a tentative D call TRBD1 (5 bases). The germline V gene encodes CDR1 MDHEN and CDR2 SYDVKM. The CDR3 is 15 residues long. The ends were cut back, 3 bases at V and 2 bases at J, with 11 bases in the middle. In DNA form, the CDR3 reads TGTGCCAGCAGTTTTCTCGGGGGGGCTGGAAACACCATATATTTT. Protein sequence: CASSFLGGAGNTIYF.

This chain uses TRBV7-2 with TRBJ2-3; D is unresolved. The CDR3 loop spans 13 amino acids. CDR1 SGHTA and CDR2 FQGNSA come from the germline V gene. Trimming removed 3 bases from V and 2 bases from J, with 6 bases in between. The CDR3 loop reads CASSFPSTDTQYF. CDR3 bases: TGTGCCAGCAGCTTCCCTTCCACAGATACGCAGTATTTT. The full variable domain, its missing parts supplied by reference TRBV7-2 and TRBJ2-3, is GAGVSQSPSNKVTEKGKDVELRCDPISGHTALYWYRQSLGQGLEFLIYFQGNSAPDKSGLPSDRFSAERTGGSVSTLTIQRTQQEDSAVYLCASSFPSTDTQYFGPGTRLTVL.

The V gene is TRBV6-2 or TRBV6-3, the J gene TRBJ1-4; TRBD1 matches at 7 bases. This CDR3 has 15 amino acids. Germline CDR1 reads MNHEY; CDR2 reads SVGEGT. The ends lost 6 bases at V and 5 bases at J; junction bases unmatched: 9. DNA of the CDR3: TGTGCCAGCAGCCGCCGTGGGACAGCAAATGAAAAACTGTTTTTT. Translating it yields CASSRRGTANEKLFF.